This T cell receptor beta chain was profiled in a study of T cell responses to AZD1222 COVID-19 vaccine. Notes on the study in general: Repertoire samples came only from after the peak T cell response.

Notes on this clone: The antigen is undetermined.

Clones were sequenced by immunoSEQ multiplex PCR, and TCRdb holds only the in-frame ones, with some missing. The sample carries about 99,000 clones, more than 90% recorded once. The starting material was peripheral blood, obtained on day 0 of AZD1222 vaccination. The receptor's source is an adult in good health.

CDR3 DNA: TGCGCCAGCAGGGGGACAGGATCCACCGGGGAGCTGTTTTTT. It specifies CASRGTGSTGELFF. The V call is TRBV10-2, the J call TRBJ2-2; TRBD1 agrees at 8 bases. The CDR3 is 14 residues long. Germline CDR1 reads WSHSY; CDR2 reads SAAADI. After removal of 6 bases from V and 4 bases from J, the junction contained 4 bases not matched to a gene.